This section outlines one T cell receptor (beta chain) sequence together with its context. These data come from a study of blood T cells in healthy people across ages. PCR was performed a second time for about 7 to 12 cycles using a sample-barcoded 5' primer and a J-beta primer mix. Per sample, CDR3-containing paired-end reads numbered at least 2.5 million. TCRdb recomputed calls from the 5' RACE reads with MiXCR, one row per CDR3 protein. The table records about 1,400,000 distinct CDR3 sequences, roughly 59% of them present only once. The CDR3 consists of 17 residues. V lost 4 bases to trimming and J lost 4 bases; unmatched junction nucleotides: 11. Germline loops: CDR1 SGHRS, CDR2 YFSETQ.

The sequenced sample was blood. This TCR came from a man between 18 and 29 years old in good health. The chain couples TRBV5-1 to TRBJ1-1, with TRBD1 identical over 12 bases. The CDR3 bases are TGCGCCAGCAGCCCCCTCGGGACAGGGGGCCCCAGCACTGAAGCTTTCTTT. Its translation: CASSPLGTGGPSTEAFF.